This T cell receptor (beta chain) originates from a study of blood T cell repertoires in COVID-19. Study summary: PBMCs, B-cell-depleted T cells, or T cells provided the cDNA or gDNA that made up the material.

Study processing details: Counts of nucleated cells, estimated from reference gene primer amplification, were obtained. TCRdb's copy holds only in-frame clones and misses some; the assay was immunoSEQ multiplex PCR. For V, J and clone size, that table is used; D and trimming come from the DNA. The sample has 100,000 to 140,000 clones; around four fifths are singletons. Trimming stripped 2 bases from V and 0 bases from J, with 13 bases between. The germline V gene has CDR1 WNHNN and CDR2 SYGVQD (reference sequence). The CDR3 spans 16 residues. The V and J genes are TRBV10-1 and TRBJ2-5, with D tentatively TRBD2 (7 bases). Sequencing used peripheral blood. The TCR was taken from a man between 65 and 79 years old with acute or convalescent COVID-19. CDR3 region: CASSEGRGANQETQYF. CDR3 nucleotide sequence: TGCGCCAGCAGTGAGGGCCGGGGGGCCAACCAAGAGACCCAGTACTTC.